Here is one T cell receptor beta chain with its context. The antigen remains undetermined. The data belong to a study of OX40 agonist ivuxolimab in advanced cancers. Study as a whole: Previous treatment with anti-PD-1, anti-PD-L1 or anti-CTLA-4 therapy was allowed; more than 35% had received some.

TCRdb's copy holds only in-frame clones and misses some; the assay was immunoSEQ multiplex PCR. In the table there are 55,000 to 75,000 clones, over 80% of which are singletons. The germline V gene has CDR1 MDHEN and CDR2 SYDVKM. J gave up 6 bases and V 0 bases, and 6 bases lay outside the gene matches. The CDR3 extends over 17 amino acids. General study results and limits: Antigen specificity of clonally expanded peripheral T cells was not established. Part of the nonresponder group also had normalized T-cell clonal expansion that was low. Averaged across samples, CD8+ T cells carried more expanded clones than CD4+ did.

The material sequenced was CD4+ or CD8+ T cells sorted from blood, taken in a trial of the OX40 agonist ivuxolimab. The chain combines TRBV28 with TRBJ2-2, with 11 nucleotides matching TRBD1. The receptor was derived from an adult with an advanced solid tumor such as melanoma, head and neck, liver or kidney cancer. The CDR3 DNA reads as TGTGCCAGCAGTTTATGGTCCATGGACAGGGGGCCCGGGGAGCTGTTTTTT. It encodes CASSLWSMDRGPGELFF.